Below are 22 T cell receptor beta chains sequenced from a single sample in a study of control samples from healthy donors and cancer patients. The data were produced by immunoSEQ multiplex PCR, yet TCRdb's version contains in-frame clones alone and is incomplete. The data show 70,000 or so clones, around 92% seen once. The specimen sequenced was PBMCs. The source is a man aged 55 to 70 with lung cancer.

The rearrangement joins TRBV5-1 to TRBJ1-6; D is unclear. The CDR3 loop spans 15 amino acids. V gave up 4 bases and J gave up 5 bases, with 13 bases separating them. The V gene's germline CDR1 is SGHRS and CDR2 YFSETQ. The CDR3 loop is CASSRFLENNSPLHF. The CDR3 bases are TGCGCCAGCAGCCGCTTTCTGGAAAATAATTCACCCCTCCACTTT.

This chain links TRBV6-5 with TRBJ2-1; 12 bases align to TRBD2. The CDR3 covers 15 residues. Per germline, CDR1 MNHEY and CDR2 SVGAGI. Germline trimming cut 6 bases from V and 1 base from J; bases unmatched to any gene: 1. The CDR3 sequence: CASRGTSGSYNEQFF. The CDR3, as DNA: TGTGCCAGCAGGGGGACTAGCGGGTCCTACAATGAGCAGTTCTTC.

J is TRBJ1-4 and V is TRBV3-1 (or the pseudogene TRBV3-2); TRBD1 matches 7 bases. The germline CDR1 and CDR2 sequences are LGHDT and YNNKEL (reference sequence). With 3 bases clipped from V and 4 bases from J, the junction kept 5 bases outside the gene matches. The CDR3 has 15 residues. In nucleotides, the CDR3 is TGTGCCAGCAGCCACGGACAGGTCCTTAATGAAAAACTGTTTTTT. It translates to CASSHGQVLNEKLFF.

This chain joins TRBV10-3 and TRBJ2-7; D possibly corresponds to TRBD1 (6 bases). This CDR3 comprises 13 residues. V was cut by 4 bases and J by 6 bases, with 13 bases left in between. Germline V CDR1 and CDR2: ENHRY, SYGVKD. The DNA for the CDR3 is TGTGCCATCAGTGGTCTACAGGGTGGCGAGCAGTACGTC. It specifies CAISGLQGGEQYV.

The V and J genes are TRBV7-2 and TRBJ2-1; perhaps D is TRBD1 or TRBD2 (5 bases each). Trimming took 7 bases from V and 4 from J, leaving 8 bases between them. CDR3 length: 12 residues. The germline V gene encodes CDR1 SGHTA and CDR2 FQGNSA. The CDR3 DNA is TGTGCCAGCACCAGGGAGTACAATGAGCAGTTCTTC. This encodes CASTREYNEQFF.

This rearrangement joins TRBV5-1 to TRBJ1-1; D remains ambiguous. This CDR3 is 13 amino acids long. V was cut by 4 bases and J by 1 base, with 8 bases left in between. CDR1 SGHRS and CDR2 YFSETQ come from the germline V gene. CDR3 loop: CASSLDANTEAFF. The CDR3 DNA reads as TGCGCCAGCAGCCTCGACGCGAACACTGAAGCTTTCTTT.

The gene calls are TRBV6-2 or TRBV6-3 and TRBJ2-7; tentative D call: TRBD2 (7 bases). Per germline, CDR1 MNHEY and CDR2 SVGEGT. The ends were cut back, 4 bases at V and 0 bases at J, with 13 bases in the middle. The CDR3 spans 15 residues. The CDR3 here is CASSSRGGFSYEQYV. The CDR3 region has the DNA TGTGCCAGCAGTTCAAGGGGGGGGTTCTCCTACGAGCAGTACGTC.

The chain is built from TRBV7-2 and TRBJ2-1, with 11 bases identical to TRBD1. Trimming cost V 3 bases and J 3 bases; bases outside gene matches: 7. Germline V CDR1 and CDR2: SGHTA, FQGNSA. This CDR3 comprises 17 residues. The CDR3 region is CASSLPGTGGNYNEQFF. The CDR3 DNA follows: TGTGCCAGCAGCTTGCCCGGGACAGGGGGGAACTACAATGAGCAGTTCTTC.

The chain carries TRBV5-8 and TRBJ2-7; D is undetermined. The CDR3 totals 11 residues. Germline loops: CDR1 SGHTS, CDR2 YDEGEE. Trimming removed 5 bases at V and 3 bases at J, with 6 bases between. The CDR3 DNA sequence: TGTGCCAGCAGTCTCAACTACGAGCAGTACTTC. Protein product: CASSLNYEQYF.

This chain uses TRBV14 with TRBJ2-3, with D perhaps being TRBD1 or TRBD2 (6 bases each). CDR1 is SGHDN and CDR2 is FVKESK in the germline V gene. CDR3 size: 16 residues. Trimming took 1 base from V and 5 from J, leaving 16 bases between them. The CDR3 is CASSQVQGGGLDTQYF. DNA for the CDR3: TGTGCCAGCAGCCAAGTACAAGGGGGAGGTTTAGATACGCAGTATTTT.

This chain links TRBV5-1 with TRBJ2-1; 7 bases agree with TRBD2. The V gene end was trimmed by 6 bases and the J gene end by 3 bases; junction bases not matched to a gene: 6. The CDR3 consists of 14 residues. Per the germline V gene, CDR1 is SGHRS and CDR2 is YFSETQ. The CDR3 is CASNLGGNYNEQFF. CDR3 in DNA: TGCGCCAGCAATTTGGGGGGGAACTACAATGAGCAGTTCTTC.

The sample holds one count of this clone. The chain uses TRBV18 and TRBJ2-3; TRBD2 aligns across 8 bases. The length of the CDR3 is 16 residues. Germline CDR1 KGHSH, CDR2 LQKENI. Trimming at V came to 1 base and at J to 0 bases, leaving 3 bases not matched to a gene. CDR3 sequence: CASSPRRGVSTDTQYF. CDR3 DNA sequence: TGTGCCAGCTCACCACGGCGGGGGGTGAGCACAGATACGCAGTATTTT. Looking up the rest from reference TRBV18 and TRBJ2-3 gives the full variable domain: NAGVMQNPRHLVRRRGQEARLRCSPMKGHSHVYWYRQLPEEGLKFMVYLQKENIIDESGMPKERFSAEFPKEGPSILRIQQVVRGDSAAYFCASSPRRGVSTDTQYFGPGTRLTVL.

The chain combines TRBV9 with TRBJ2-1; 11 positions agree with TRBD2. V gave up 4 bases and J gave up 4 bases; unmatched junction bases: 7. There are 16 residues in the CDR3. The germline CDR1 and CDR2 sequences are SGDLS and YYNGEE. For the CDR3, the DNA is TGTGCCAGCAGCCCCTTAGCGGGGGGGGAATACAATGAGCAGTTCTTC. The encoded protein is CASSPLAGGEYNEQFF.

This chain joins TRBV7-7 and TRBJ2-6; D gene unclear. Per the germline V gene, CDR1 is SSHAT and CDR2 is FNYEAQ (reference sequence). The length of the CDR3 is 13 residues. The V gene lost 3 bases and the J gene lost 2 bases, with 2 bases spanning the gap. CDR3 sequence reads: CASSFAGANVLTF. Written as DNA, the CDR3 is TGTGCCAGCAGCTTCGCTGGGGCCAACGTCCTGACTTTC.

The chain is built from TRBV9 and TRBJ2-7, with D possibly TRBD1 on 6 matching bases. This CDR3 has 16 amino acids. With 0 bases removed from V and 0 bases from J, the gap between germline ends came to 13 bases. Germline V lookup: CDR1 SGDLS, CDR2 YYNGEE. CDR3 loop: CASSVGRQALSYEQYF. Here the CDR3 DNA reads TGTGCCAGCAGCGTAGGAAGACAGGCCCTCTCCTACGAGCAGTACTTC.

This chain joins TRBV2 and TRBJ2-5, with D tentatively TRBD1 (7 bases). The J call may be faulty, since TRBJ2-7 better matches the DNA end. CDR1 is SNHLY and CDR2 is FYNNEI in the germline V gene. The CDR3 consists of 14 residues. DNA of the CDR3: TGTGCCAGCAGTCCCGACAGGGACTCCGGCGAGCAGTACTTC. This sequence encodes CASSPDRDSGEQYF.

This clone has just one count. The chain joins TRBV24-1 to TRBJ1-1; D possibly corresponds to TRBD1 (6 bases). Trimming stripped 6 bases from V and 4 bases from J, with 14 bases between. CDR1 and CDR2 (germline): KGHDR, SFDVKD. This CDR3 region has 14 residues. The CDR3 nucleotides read TGTGCCACCAGTTCCAGGGGTGTCGGCACTGAAGCTTTCTTT. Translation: CATSSRGVGTEAFF.

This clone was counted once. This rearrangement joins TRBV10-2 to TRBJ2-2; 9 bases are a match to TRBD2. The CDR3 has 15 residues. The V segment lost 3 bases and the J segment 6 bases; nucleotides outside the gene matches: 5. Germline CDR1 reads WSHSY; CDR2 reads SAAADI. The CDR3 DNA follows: TGCGCCAGCAGTGAACCGGGACTAGCTCCCGGGGAGCTGTTTTTT. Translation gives CASSEPGLAPGELFF.

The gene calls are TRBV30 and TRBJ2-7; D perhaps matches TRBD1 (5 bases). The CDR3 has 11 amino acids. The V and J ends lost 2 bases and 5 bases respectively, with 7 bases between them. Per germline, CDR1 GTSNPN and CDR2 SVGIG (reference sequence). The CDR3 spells CAWSIGDEQYV. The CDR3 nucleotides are TGTGCCTGGAGTATAGGGGACGAGCAGTACGTC.

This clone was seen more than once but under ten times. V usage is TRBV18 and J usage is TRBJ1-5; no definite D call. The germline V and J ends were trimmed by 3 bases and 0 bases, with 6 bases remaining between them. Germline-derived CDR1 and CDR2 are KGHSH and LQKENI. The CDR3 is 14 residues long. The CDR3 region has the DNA TGTGCCAGCTCACCGGACGGTAGCAATCAGCCCCAGCATTTT. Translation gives CASSPDGSNQPQHF.

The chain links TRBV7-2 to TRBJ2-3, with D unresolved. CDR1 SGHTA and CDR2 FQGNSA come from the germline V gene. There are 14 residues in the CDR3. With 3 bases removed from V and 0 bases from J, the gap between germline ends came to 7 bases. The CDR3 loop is CASSLDGSTDTQYF. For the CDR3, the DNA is TGTGCCAGCAGCTTGGACGGGAGCACAGATACGCAGTATTTT.

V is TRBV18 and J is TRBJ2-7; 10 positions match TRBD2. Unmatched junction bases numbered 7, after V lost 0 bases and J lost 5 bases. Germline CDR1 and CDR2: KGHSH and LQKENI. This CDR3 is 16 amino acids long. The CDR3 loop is CASSPPAAGGPNEQYF. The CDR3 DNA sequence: TGTGCCAGCTCACCACCGGCAGCGGGGGGGCCGAACGAGCAGTACTTC.